The next 21 T cell receptor beta chains were all read from a single sample in a study of T-cell reconstitution after alpha-beta-depleted transplantation in children. During its preparation, the TCRbeta library received unique molecular identifiers. A single record per CDR3 protein comes from TCRdb applying MiXCR to the PCR reads. This table holds some 350,000 distinct CDR3 sequences, 10% found once. Sequencing used PBMCs from the stem cell graft donor, obtained from the stem cell graft. The source of these receptors is a human donor who donated a stem cell graft to a child with acute lymphoblastic leukemia.

The chain links TRBV7-8 to TRBJ2-1; D gene uncertain. The CDR3 contains 16 residues. CDR1 and CDR2 from the germline V gene are SGHVS and FQNEAQ. Trimming left V 4 bases short and J 2 bases short, with 15 bases between. As DNA, the CDR3 is TGTGCCAGCAGCTCGACCTTGCTTAGAACCTACAATGAGCAGTTCTTC. Amino acids: CASSSTLLRTYNEQFF.

The CDR3 sequence: CASSRKGTGEYNEQFF. CDR3 coding DNA: TGTGCCAGCAGCCGAAAGGGGACAGGTGAATACAATGAGCAGTTCTTC. This rearrangement joins TRBV27 to TRBJ2-1, with 8 bases aligning to TRBD1. CDR1 and CDR2 from the germline V gene are MNHEY and SMNVEV (reference sequence). V lost 6 bases to trimming and J lost 4 bases; unmatched junction nucleotides: 11. The CDR3 has 16 residues.

This rearrangement joins TRBV5-1 to TRBJ1-1; 10 nucleotides agree with TRBD1. The CDR3 consists of 15 residues. V was pared by 4 bases and J by 1 base, with 4 bases of the junction left unmatched. The germline gives CDR1 SGHRS, CDR2 YFSETQ. This chain's CDR3 is CASSDGDRGNTEAFF. DNA for the CDR3: TGCGCCAGCAGCGATGGGGACAGGGGGAACACTGAAGCTTTCTTT. Supplemented by reference TRBV5-1 and TRBJ1-1, the full variable domain reads KAGVTQTPRYLIKTRGQQVTLSCSPISGHRSVSWYQQTPGQGLQFLFEYFSETQRNKGNFPGRFSGRQFSNSRSEMNVSTLELGDSALYLCASSDGDRGNTEAFFGQGTRLTVV.

This chain joins TRBV12-3 or TRBV12-4 and TRBJ1-1; no reliable D call. V lost 5 bases and J 1 base, leaving 11 bases between the germline ends. The CDR3 runs 14 residues. CDR3 bases: TGTGCCAGCAGTCCGATTGGAGGGAACACTGAAGCTTTCTTT. Residues: CASSPIGGNTEAFF.

As DNA, the CDR3 is TGTGCCAGCAGTTTCGGGGGGTGGACTGAAGCTTTCTTT. This sequence encodes CASSFGGWTEAFF. The rearrangement uses TRBV12-3 or TRBV12-4 and TRBJ1-1; D is perhaps TRBD1 (5 bases). This CDR3 is 13 amino acids long. The germline V and J ends were trimmed by 3 bases and 5 bases, with 10 bases remaining between them.

This clonotype was seen more than once but under ten times. The gene calls are TRBV21-1 and TRBJ2-7; the table's D call of TRBD1 was not tested on the DNA. TRBV21-1 is given as a pseudogene. The CDR3 runs 16 residues. The CDR3 nucleotides are TGTGCCAGCAGCAAAAACACCACCGGGCAGAGCTACGAGCAGTACTTC. Its translation is CASSKNTTGQSYEQYF.

This clonotype has ten or more counts. V gene TRBV2 combines with J gene TRBJ2-7; TRBD1 might be the D (6 bases). The CDR3 is 15 amino acids. From germline, CDR1 is SNHLY and CDR2 FYNNEI. Trimming took 0 bases from V and 4 from J, leaving 13 bases between them. The CDR3 sequence: CASSEAQGLEYEQYF. CDR3 in DNA: TGTGCCAGCAGTGAAGCGCAGGGGCTAGAGTACGAGCAGTACTTC.

This clonotype was picked up many times. The chain employs TRBV5-6 and TRBJ2-3, with D perhaps TRBD1 or TRBD2 (6 bases each). Germline lookup yields CDR1 SGHDT and CDR2 YYEEEE. Trimming cost V 7 bases and J 6 bases, with 21 bases left between them. This CDR3 has 15 residues. As DNA, the CDR3 is TGTGCCAGCGTTCGGGGGCCCTGGCAGGGTGATACGCAGTATTTT. Encoded protein: CASVRGPWQGDTQYF.

J is TRBJ2-6 and V is TRBV7-9; D not resolved. CDR1 and CDR2 (germline): SEHNR, FQNEAQ (reference sequence). Trimming took 6 bases from V and 0 from J, leaving 9 bases between them. This CDR3 spans 15 amino acids. CDR3 residues: CASSSHLSGANVLTF. Written as DNA, the CDR3 is TGTGCCAGCAGTTCCCACCTCTCTGGGGCCAACGTCCTGACTTTC.

This clonotype was found a few times. J is TRBJ2-7 and V is TRBV7-2; D is unresolved. There are 14 residues in the CDR3. Between the trimmed V and J ends, which lost 1 base and 6 bases, there was a span of 13 bases. Germline assignment: CDR1 SGHTA and CDR2 FQGNSA. CDR3 DNA sequence: TGTGCCAGCAGCTTAGAGGGTGGGATGGGCGAGCAGTACTTC. Protein product: CASSLEGGMGEQYF. The full variable domain, its missing parts supplied by reference TRBV7-2 and TRBJ2-7, is GAGVSQSPSNKVTEKGKDVELRCDPISGHTALYWYRQSLGQGLEFLIYFQGNSAPDKSGLPSDRFSAERTGGSVSTLTIQRTQQEDSAVYLCASSLEGGMGEQYFGPGTRLTVT.

In this sample, this clonotype turned up a few times. This chain uses TRBV29-1 with TRBJ2-5; the D gene is possibly TRBD2 (5 bases). CDR1 SQVTM and CDR2 ANQGSEA come from the germline V gene. The CDR3 is 14 amino acids. The V end lost 3 bases, the J end lost 0 bases, and 11 bases lay between the germline ends. CDR3 sequence: CSVDGKSYQETQYF. In DNA, the CDR3 is TGCAGCGTTGACGGGAAATCGTACCAAGAGACCCAGTACTTC.

The genes are TRBV28 and TRBJ1-1, with D unclear. V shed 2 bases and J shed 3 bases, with 4 bases lying between them. Germline CDR1 is MDHEN and CDR2 is SYDVKM. The length of the CDR3 is 12 residues. In DNA, the CDR3 is TGTGCCAGCAGTTTAGTCGACACTGAAGCTTTCTTT. As protein: CASSLVDTEAFF. The full variable domain, in which reference TRBV28 and TRBJ1-1 provide the parts outside the CDR3, is DVKVTQSSRYLVKRTGEKVFLECVQDMDHENMFWYRQDPGLGLRLIYFSYDVKMKEKGDIPEGYSVSREKKERFSLILESASTNQTSMYLCASSLVDTEAFFGQGTRLTVV.

V and J are TRBV7-2 and TRBJ1-1; 9 positions agree with TRBD1. In germline, CDR1 is SGHTA, CDR2 FQGNSA. The CDR3 extends over 15 amino acids. V trimming: 5 bases; J trimming: 5 bases; junction bases outside the gene matches: 9. For the CDR3, the DNA is TGTGCCAGCAGCCCGCCGGGACAGGGAGGGACTGAAGCTTTCTTT. Its translation: CASSPPGQGGTEAFF. Looking up the rest from reference TRBV7-2 and TRBJ1-1 gives the full variable domain: GAGVSQSPSNKVTEKGKDVELRCDPISGHTALYWYRQSLGQGLEFLIYFQGNSAPDKSGLPSDRFSAERTGGSVSTLTIQRTQQEDSAVYLCASSPPGQGGTEAFFGQGTRLTVV.

The chain couples TRBV24-1 to TRBJ2-1, with 8 bases matching TRBD1. V was clipped by 3 bases and J by 6 bases; unmatched bases: 9. Germline CDR1 and CDR2: KGHDR and SFDVKD. This CDR3 is 16 amino acids long. The CDR3 sequence is CATSDPGGVMANEQFF. CDR3 DNA sequence: TGTGCCACCAGTGATCCAGGGGGCGTGATGGCCAATGAGCAGTTCTTC.

This clonotype was counted at least ten times. The chain is built from TRBV4-3 and TRBJ2-2; 9 bases are a match to TRBD2. CDR3 size: 15 residues. The junction had 6 bases not matched to a gene; V was cut back by 4 bases and J by 6 bases. Germline assignment: CDR1 LGHNA and CDR2 YSLEER. CDR3 DNA: TGCGCCAGCAGCCCCCGGGGACTAGCACCCGGGGAGCTGTTTTTT. It yields the protein CASSPRGLAPGELFF.

This clonotype was observed at least ten times. This sequence joins TRBV5-1 and TRBJ2-3; TRBD2 matches at 13 bases. V trimming: 4 bases; J trimming: 2 bases; junction bases outside the gene matches: 10. The CDR3 loop spans 18 amino acids. Germline V CDR1 and CDR2: SGHRS, YFSETQ. The CDR3 here is CASSHGLAGEHFTDTQYF. The CDR3 nucleotides read TGCGCCAGCAGCCACGGACTAGCGGGAGAGCACTTCACAGATACGCAGTATTTT. Complete variable domain (other parts from reference TRBV5-1 and TRBJ2-3): KAGVTQTPRYLIKTRGQQVTLSCSPISGHRSVSWYQQTPGQGLQFLFEYFSETQRNKGNFPGRFSGRQFSNSRSEMNVSTLELGDSALYLCASSHGLAGEHFTDTQYFGPGTRLTVL.

This clonotype was detected a few times. The V call is TRBV10-3, the J call TRBJ1-4; 9 nucleotides align to TRBD1. Unmatched junction bases numbered 4, after V lost 5 bases and J lost 6 bases. This CDR3 has 14 amino acids. The germline CDR1 and CDR2 sequences are ENHRY and SYGVKD. The CDR3 DNA is TGTGCCATCAGTAGGACAGGGGCAGATGAAAAACTGTTTTTT. This gives the protein CAISRTGADEKLFF.

This clonotype was detected many times. The chain uses TRBV29-1 and TRBJ2-5, with D perhaps assigned TRBD1 or TRBD2 (5 bases each). Germline loops: CDR1 SQVTM, CDR2 ANQGSEA. The CDR3 runs to 11 residues. Trimming left V 4 bases short and J 7 bases short, with 10 bases between. The CDR3 region is CSVVARGTQYF. For the CDR3, the DNA is TGCAGCGTTGTGGCGAGGGGGACCCAGTACTTC.

A few counts support this clonotype. The chain joins TRBV5-1 to TRBJ2-1; 12 nucleotides line up with TRBD2. Germline trimming cut 0 bases from V and 6 bases from J; bases unmatched to any gene: 7. Germline V CDR1 and CDR2: SGHRS, YFSETQ. The CDR3 is 17 amino acids. CDR3 loop: CASSLETSGRIGNEQFF. The CDR3 bases are TGCGCCAGCAGCTTGGAGACTAGCGGGAGAATAGGCAATGAGCAGTTCTTC.

This clonotype showed up just a few times. The CDR3 nucleotides read TGCGCCAGCAGCCAAGGGGGGAGACAGACTTTCTATGGCTACACCTTC. Translation gives CASSQGGRQTFYGYTF. This chain connects TRBV4-1 to TRBJ1-2; tentative D call: TRBD1 (5 bases). V lost 1 base and J 4 bases, leaving 16 bases between the germline ends. The CDR3 covers 16 residues. The germline CDR1 and CDR2 sequences are MGHRA and YSYEKL.

This sequence joins TRBV7-9 and TRBJ2-1; TRBD2 aligns across 14 bases. The CDR3 runs 17 residues. CDR1 is SEHNR and CDR2 is FQNEAQ in the germline V gene (reference sequence). The V and J ends lost 3 bases and 10 bases, in that order; junction bases with no gene match: 11. The CDR3 spells CASSFPRLAGGRGEQFF. The CDR3 DNA follows: TGTGCCAGCAGCTTCCCCAGACTAGCGGGAGGGCGAGGGGAGCAGTTCTTC.